This TCR beta chain was observed in a study of cytomegalovirus exposure and HLA in healthy donors. Study summary: In a later analysis, it was reported that the 110 or so validation repertoires had been produced on the same platform as the 600 to 850 repertoires belonging to the first cohort.

Sequenced by immunoSEQ multiplex PCR; TCRdb stores in-frame clones only, minus some. The table records about 71,000 clones, around 93% of them present only once. Notes on the study in general: Cytomegalovirus association was listed for around 170 TCR beta chains.

While the first cohort had several hundred subjects, the donors belonged to the separate validation cohort of roughly 130 subjects. Turning to this clone: Its antigen remains unknown.

With 5 bases clipped from V and 3 bases from J, the junction kept 4 bases outside the gene matches. The CDR3 runs 16 residues. Germline V lookup: CDR1 MNHEY, CDR2 SMNVEV (reference sequence). The sample was PBMCs. The chain combines TRBV27 with TRBJ2-2; TRBD2 matches 12 bases. This TCR came from a woman under 30 in good health and CMV-seronegative. The CDR3 spells CASSRTSGEYTGELFF. CDR3 DNA: TGTGCCAGCAGTCGGACTAGCGGGGAATACACCGGGGAGCTGTTTTTT.